Described below is a single TCR beta chain sequence and its context. The data derive from a study of blood T cell repertoires in COVID-19. Germline V gives CDR1 PRHDT, CDR2 FYEKMQ (reference sequence). CDR3 length equals 15 residues. Trimming pared 6 bases from V and 1 base from J, leaving 15 bases between. TCRdb's table, derived via immunoSEQ multiplex PCR, lists solely in-frame clones and lacks some. The table records 100,000 to 110,000 clones, 87% of them present only once. The material sequenced was peripheral blood. The V gene is TRBV13, the J gene TRBJ1-1; D is possibly TRBD1 (5 bases). This clonotype originated in a man aged 25 to 40 in a cohort sampled during active COVID-19. The CDR3 sequence: CASRWKGHPNTEAFF. In DNA, the CDR3 is TGTGCCAGCAGATGGAAAGGACACCCGAACACTGAAGCTTTCTTT.